Listed here are 31 T cell receptor beta chains from one sample, sequenced in a study of T cells in localized non-small cell lung cancer (dated by TCRdb to about 2020). Library prep was done by the immunoSEQ multiplex PCR assay. TCRdb took this table from immuneACCESS and kept in-frame rearrangements with V and J called. Such tables lack part of the clones; where checked against another copy, unresolved V genes explain under half of the gap, and the rest is unexplained. The sample contains approximately 72,000 clones, roughly 81% of them found a single time. Jointly, the top ten make up 13% of the sample. Sequences were derived from peripheral blood, sampled before any cancer treatment. The origin of the receptors is a female donor of 60 years or more with stage I lung adenocarcinoma.

This clone has just a few counts. V is TRBV19 and J is TRBJ1-2; D may be TRBD1 (5 bases). The CDR3 totals 13 residues. Germline V CDR1 and CDR2: LNHDA, SQIVND (reference sequence). Trimming took off 3 bases at V and 2 bases at J, with 7 bases between the two ends. This CDR3 is CASSMWDNYGYTF. CDR3 coding DNA: TGTGCCAGTAGTATGTGGGACAACTATGGCTACACCTTC.

The chain recombines TRBV19 with TRBJ1-5, with 8 bases aligning to TRBD1. The CDR3 spans 13 residues. V was clipped by 7 bases and J by 9 bases; unmatched bases: 8. Germline-derived CDR1 and CDR2 are LNHDA and SQIVND (reference sequence). Written as DNA, the CDR3 is TGTGCCAGTAAAAACAGGGGGGGCGGGCCCCAGCATTTT. This translates into CASKNRGGGPQHF.

The chain has TRBV5-4 and TRBJ2-3; a weak D match, TRBD2 (6 bases). The CDR3 is 14 amino acids. V lost 1 base, J lost 6 bases, and 12 bases lay in between. Germline V lookup: CDR1 SGHNT, CDR2 YYREEE (reference sequence). The CDR3: CASSLRLESDTQYF. The CDR3 DNA reads as TGTGCCAGCAGCTTGAGACTAGAATCCGATACGCAGTATTTT. The whole variable domain, filled in from reference TRBV5-4 and TRBJ2-3, reads ETGVTQSPTHLIKTRGQQVTLRCSSQSGHNTVSWYQQALGQGPQFIFQYYREEENGRGNFPPRFSGLQFPNYSSELNVNALELDDSALYLCASSLRLESDTQYFGPGTRLTVL.

The V gene is TRBV5-4, the J gene TRBJ1-2; D remains unclear. Trimming took 4 bases from V and 3 from J, leaving 10 bases between them. This CDR3 has 13 residues. Germline CDR1 is SGHNT and CDR2 is YYREEE (reference sequence). The CDR3 reads CASSPLRDYGYTF. The CDR3 DNA reads as TGTGCCAGCAGCCCCCTCCGAGACTATGGCTACACCTTC.

This clone was seen a handful of times. CDR3 loop: CASIGQINSPLHF. Here the CDR3 DNA reads TGCGCCAGCATTGGACAGATTAATTCACCCCTCCACTTT. This chain links TRBV10-2 with TRBJ1-6; D is perhaps TRBD1 (6 bases). This CDR3 has 13 residues. Germline V CDR1 and CDR2: WSHSY, SAAADI. The V and J ends lost 7 bases and 6 bases respectively, with 10 bases between them.

The chain is built from TRBV18 and TRBJ2-7; D gene unclear. With 6 bases removed from V and 4 bases from J, the gap between germline ends came to 19 bases. Germline CDR1 and CDR2: KGHSH and LQKENI. The CDR3 has 15 amino acids. CDR3 sequence (DNA): TGTGCCAGCTCGCCAAGACGTCTCTCGGTTTACGAGCAGTACTTC. This encodes CASSPRRLSVYEQYF.

This clone was recorded only once. J is TRBJ2-7 and V is TRBV30, with D perhaps TRBD1 (6 bases). The CDR3 contains 14 residues. Trimming took 1 base from V and 3 from J, leaving 13 bases between them. From germline, CDR1 is GTSNPN and CDR2 SVGIG (reference sequence). The CDR3, as DNA: TGTGCCTGGAGTGGCGTGCAGGGGCACTACGAGCAGTACTTC. The encoded protein is CAWSGVQGHYEQYF.

The chain uses TRBV4-1 and TRBJ1-1; possible D gene TRBD1, 6 bases. Germline CDR1 and CDR2: MGHRA and YSYEKL. V was clipped by 0 bases and J by 3 bases, with 11 bases between them. The CDR3 totals 15 residues. The chain's CDR3 is CASSQERQVDTEAFF. The CDR3 coding sequence is TGCGCCAGCAGCCAAGAAAGACAGGTGGACACTGAAGCTTTCTTT.

The gene calls are TRBV6-5 and TRBJ2-7; the match to TRBD1 covers 7 bases. Unmatched junction bases numbered 9, after V lost 4 bases and J lost 6 bases. The CDR3 has 14 residues. In germline, CDR1 is MNHEY, CDR2 SVGAGI. CDR3 nucleotides: TGTGCCAGCAGTTCACGACAGGGATTCGGCGAGCAGTACTTC. Its protein product is CASSSRQGFGEQYF.

V and J are TRBV7-9 and TRBJ2-7; TRBD1 matches 9 bases. From germline, CDR1 is SEHNR and CDR2 FQNEAQ (reference sequence). The CDR3 has 15 residues. The ends lost 5 bases at V and 2 bases at J; junction bases unmatched: 7. The CDR3 DNA follows: TGTGCCAGCAGCGGGGGACAGGGATACCCCTACGAGCAGTACTTC. Translated: CASSGGQGYPYEQYF.

This chain links TRBV29-1 with TRBJ2-1; 9 bases map to TRBD2. Trimming took 1 base from V and 5 from J; bases not matched to a gene: 12. This CDR3 has 17 residues. Germline assignment: CDR1 SQVTM and CDR2 ANQGSEA. CDR3 sequence reads: CSVEGPPGTSSNNEQFF. The CDR3 DNA is TGCAGCGTTGAAGGACCCCCCGGGACTAGCAGCAACAATGAGCAGTTCTTC.

This chain links TRBV6-1 with TRBJ2-7, with D possibly TRBD2 on 5 matching bases. V was clipped by 1 base and J by 2 bases, with 12 bases between them. The CDR3 has 15 amino acids. The V gene's germline CDR1 is MNHNS and CDR2 SASEGT. Here the CDR3 reads CASSEGERFTYEQYF. As DNA, the CDR3 is TGTGCCAGCAGTGAAGGGGAGAGGTTTACCTACGAGCAGTACTTC.

V usage is TRBV6-5 and J usage is TRBJ1-1, with D possibly being TRBD1 (6 bases). CDR1 and CDR2 from the germline V gene are MNHEY and SVGAGI. V lost 8 bases and J 1 base, leaving 14 bases between the germline ends. CDR3 length: 14 amino acids. The CDR3 region is CASGRGQTNTEAFF. The CDR3 nucleotides are TGTGCCAGCGGTCGGGGGCAGACGAACACTGAAGCTTTCTTT.

The chain carries TRBV29-1 and TRBJ1-1; TRBD1 is a possible D gene (6 bases). Trimming removed 2 bases at V and 1 base at J, with 8 bases between. The CDR3 covers 13 residues. Germline V lookup: CDR1 SQVTM, CDR2 ANQGSEA. This CDR3 reads CSVEQGRNTEAFF. CDR3 nucleotides: TGCAGCGTTGAACAGGGGAGGAACACTGAAGCTTTCTTT.

This clone was detected once. The rearrangement uses TRBV18 and TRBJ2-5; D is perhaps TRBD2 (6 bases). Germline V gene sequence: CDR1 KGHSH, CDR2 LQKENI. The CDR3 is made up of 14 amino acids. V was pared by 2 bases and J by 4 bases, with 11 bases between. The CDR3 reads CASSPTGAGETQYF. The CDR3 nucleotides are TGTGCCAGCTCACCAACGGGAGCGGGAGAGACCCAGTACTTC.

V usage is TRBV6-1 and J usage is TRBJ2-5, with a tentative D call TRBD2 (5 bases). CDR1 MNHNS and CDR2 SASEGT come from the germline V gene. Between the trimmed V and J ends, which lost 5 bases and 3 bases, there was a span of 13 bases. This CDR3 spans 14 amino acids. This CDR3 is CASSPQLGKETQYF. The DNA of the CDR3 is TGTGCCAGCAGTCCCCAACTAGGAAAAGAGACCCAGTACTTC.

The V call is TRBV7-9, the J call TRBJ1-1, with D hard to call. Trimming removed 5 bases at V and 7 bases at J, with 11 bases between. The CDR3 runs 12 residues. The germline gives CDR1 SEHNR, CDR2 FQNEAQ (reference sequence). The DNA for the CDR3 is TGTGCCAGCAGCCCTGGTAGGTTTGAAGCTTTCTTT. This gives the protein CASSPGRFEAFF.

This clone was counted between two and nine times. This chain uses TRBV19 with TRBJ2-4; TRBD2 matches at 11 bases. The V gene end was trimmed by 7 bases and the J gene end by 10 bases; junction bases not matched to a gene: 9. The CDR3 consists of 14 residues. CDR1 LNHDA and CDR2 SQIVND come from the germline V gene (reference sequence). CDR3 residues: CASTSGTSGGIQYF. CDR3 coding DNA: TGTGCCAGTACCTCGGGGACTAGCGGCGGAATTCAGTACTTC.

This chain connects TRBV5-1 to TRBJ2-7, with TRBD2 identical over 10 bases. CDR1 is SGHRS, CDR2 YFSETQ, per germline. The CDR3 consists of 15 residues. The V and J ends lost 1 base and 3 bases, in that order; junction bases with no gene match: 4. Written as DNA, the CDR3 is TGCGCCAGCAGCTTGAGGGCTAGCGGGAGCTACGAGCAGTACTTC. It translates to CASSLRASGSYEQYF.

The V and J genes are TRBV5-1 and TRBJ2-3; tentative D call: TRBD1 (5 bases). CDR1 and CDR2 (germline): SGHRS, YFSETQ. Between the trimmed V and J ends, which lost 0 bases and 1 base, there was a span of 9 bases. This CDR3 has 15 residues. CDR3 DNA sequence: TGCGCCAGCAGCTTGGGGACAAGGGGCACAGATACGCAGTATTTT. It is translated as CASSLGTRGTDTQYF.

The J gene is TRBJ2-1, the V gene TRBV12-2; the table gives TRBD2 as D, unverified against the DNA. TRBV12-2 is deemed a pseudogene. The CDR3 has 15 residues. The DNA of the CDR3 is TGTGCAAGTCGCCCAAGCGGGGGGGCCCACAATGAGCAGTTCTTC. Its protein product is CASRPSGGAHNEQFF.

The CDR3: CASSLTVMNTEAFF. CDR3 coding DNA: TGTGCCAGCAGCTTGACAGTCATGAACACTGAAGCTTTCTTT. The rearrangement joins TRBV7-8 to TRBJ1-1, with D perhaps matching TRBD1 (5 bases). Germline CDR1 is SGHVS and CDR2 is FQNEAQ. The ends were cut back, 3 bases at V and 0 bases at J, with 8 bases in the middle. This CDR3 spans 14 amino acids.

The J gene is TRBJ1-2, the V gene TRBV5-6; 7 bases fit TRBD1. Germline CDR1 is SGHDT and CDR2 is YYEEEE. The CDR3 length is 14 residues. After removal of 1 base from V and 1 base from J, the junction contained 1 base not matched to a gene. The CDR3 reads CASSLQGGNYGYTF. CDR3 in DNA: TGTGCCAGCAGCTTGCAGGGGGGTAACTATGGCTACACCTTC.

About this clone itself: The same CDR3 can be traced to other DNA sequences in this sample. This chain connects TRBV10-3 to TRBJ2-2, with 7 bases fitting TRBD2. Germline CDR1 is ENHRY and CDR2 is SYGVKD. This CDR3 has 14 residues. V shed 3 bases and J 3 bases; nucleotides not matched to a gene: 1. The CDR3 loop is CAISDGGDTGELFF. The CDR3 DNA reads as TGTGCCATCAGTGATGGGGGGGACACCGGGGAGCTGTTTTTT.

The V call is TRBV19, the J call TRBJ2-7; the match to TRBD1 covers 7 bases. The germline gives CDR1 LNHDA, CDR2 SQIVND (reference sequence). Losses at the gene ends were 7 bases for V and 1 base for J; bases not matched to a gene: 7. The CDR3 sequence is 14 residues long. The CDR3 DNA reads TGTGCCAGTACTAGGGACAGAAATTCCTACGAGCAGTACTTC. Translated: CASTRDRNSYEQYF.

This chain links TRBV18 with TRBJ1-1; no clear D. Germline V lookup: CDR1 KGHSH, CDR2 LQKENI. V lost 5 bases and J 1 base, leaving 8 bases between the germline ends. This CDR3 is 13 amino acids long. The CDR3 reads CASSSLENTEAFF. The CDR3 DNA is TGTGCCAGCTCATCCTTAGAGAACACTGAAGCTTTCTTT.

The rearrangement uses TRBV5-1 and TRBJ2-1; D call uncertain. V dropped 3 bases and J dropped 9 bases, with 16 bases sitting between them. The germline gives CDR1 SGHRS, CDR2 YFSETQ. The CDR3 loop spans 14 amino acids. The CDR3 coding sequence is TGCGCCAGCAGCTCAAATCCAGCGTCCACTGAGCAGTTCTTC. Translation: CASSSNPASTEQFF.

J is TRBJ1-5 and V is TRBV6-7; 10 bases line up with TRBD1. TRBV6-7 is known as an ORF, though its function is uncertain. The CDR3 sequence is 14 residues long. The V gene end was trimmed by 10 bases and the J gene end by 7 bases; junction bases not matched to a gene: 10. The CDR3 nucleotides read TGTGCCACCGATAACCGGGACAGGGGACAGCCCCAGCATTTT. Protein: CATDNRDRGQPQHF.

V gene TRBV13 combines with J gene TRBJ2-5; D is unresolved. The germline V gene has CDR1 PRHDT and CDR2 FYEKMQ (reference sequence). The CDR3 consists of 12 residues. V lost 3 bases to trimming and J lost 5 bases, with 7 bases between them. The CDR3: CASSLSRETQYF. CDR3 nucleotides: TGTGCCAGCAGCTTGTCCAGGGAGACCCAGTACTTC.

This clone was detected once. The V call is TRBV9, the J call TRBJ2-2, with 9 bases that match TRBD1. Germline assignment: CDR1 SGDLS and CDR2 YYNGEE. This CDR3 is built from 16 residues. V lost 4 bases, J lost 3 bases, and 7 bases stayed unmatched. The CDR3 here is CASSLRDRVDTGELFF. CDR3 bases: TGTGCCAGCAGCCTCCGGGACAGGGTGGACACCGGGGAGCTGTTTTTT.

The V and J genes are TRBV9 and TRBJ1-4; D remains ambiguous. V was clipped by 4 bases and J by 6 bases, with 13 bases between them. The CDR3 extends over 14 amino acids. The germline gives CDR1 SGDLS, CDR2 YYNGEE. CDR3 sequence: CASSPRGRDEKLFF. DNA for the CDR3: TGTGCCAGCAGCCCCCGAGGTCGAGATGAAAAACTGTTTTTT.